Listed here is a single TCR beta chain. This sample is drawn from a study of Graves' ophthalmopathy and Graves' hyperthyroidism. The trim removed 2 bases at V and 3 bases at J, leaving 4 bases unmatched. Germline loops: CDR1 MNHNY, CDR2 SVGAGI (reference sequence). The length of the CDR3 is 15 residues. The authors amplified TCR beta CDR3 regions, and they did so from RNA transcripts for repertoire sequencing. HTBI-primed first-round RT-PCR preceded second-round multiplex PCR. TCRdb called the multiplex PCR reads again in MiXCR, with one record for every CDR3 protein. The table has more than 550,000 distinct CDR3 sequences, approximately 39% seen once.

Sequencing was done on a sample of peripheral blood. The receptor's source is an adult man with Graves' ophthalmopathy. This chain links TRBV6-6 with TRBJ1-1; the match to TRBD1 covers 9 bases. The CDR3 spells CASSYRQGGYTEAFF. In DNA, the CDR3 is TGTGCCAGCAGTTACAGACAGGGGGGATACACTGAAGCTTTCTTT.